Listed here are 14 T cell receptor beta chains from one sample, sequenced in a study of CD8+ T cells in alopecia areata. Following extraction, RNA underwent reverse transcription to cDNA, which served as the sequencing template. The data were produced by immunoSEQ multiplex PCR, yet TCRdb's version contains in-frame clones alone and is incomplete. Of 55,000 to 75,000 clones in the sample, about 45% are singletons; the top ten hold approximately 18%. The specimen comprised CD8+ T cells sorted from blood, sampled at week 0. These receptors all come from a human donor with alopecia areata.

This clone was picked up a small number of times. The V call is TRBV27, the J call TRBJ2-7; D is uncertain. The CDR3 covers 15 residues. Looked up from germline, CDR1 is MNHEY and CDR2 is SMNVEV (reference sequence). The V gene lost 6 bases and the J gene lost 2 bases, with 17 bases spanning the gap. As DNA, the CDR3 is TGTGCCAGCAGCCCGACGGACGGCCCGACCTACGAGCAGTACTTC. As protein: CASSPTDGPTYEQYF.

This CDR3 is CASSVSGGGTYEQYF. CDR3 DNA sequence: TGTGCCAGCAGCGTATCCGGGGGAGGCACCTACGAGCAGTACTTC. This chain links TRBV7-2 with TRBJ2-7, with D maybe TRBD2 (6 bases). The CDR3 loop spans 15 amino acids. CDR1 SGHTA and CDR2 FQGNSA come from the germline V gene. The V end was cut by 5 bases, the J end by 2 bases, with 16 bases between.

This clone was recorded a few times. The rearrangement joins TRBV29-1 to TRBJ1-1; D uncertain. This CDR3 contains 11 residues. V gave up 4 bases and J gave up 7 bases, with 10 bases separating them. CDR1 SQVTM and CDR2 ANQGSEA come from the germline V gene. Here the CDR3 DNA reads TGCAGCGTTGGACCCTCCGGTGAAGCTTTCTTT. This gives the protein CSVGPSGEAFF. The full variable domain, in which reference TRBV29-1 and TRBJ1-1 provide the parts outside the CDR3, is SAVISQKPSRDICQRGTSLTIQCQVDSQVTMMFWYRQQPGQSLTLIATANQGSEATYESGFVIDKFPISRPNLTFSTLTVSNMSPEDSSIYLCSVGPSGEAFFGQGTRLTVV.

This clone turned up a few times. In the same sample, other DNA sequences code for this CDR3. The chain has TRBV29-1 and TRBJ2-2; D unresolved. The CDR3 has 11 amino acids. CDR1 is SQVTM and CDR2 is ANQGSEA in the germline V gene. The germline V and J ends were trimmed by 5 bases and 6 bases, with 7 bases remaining between them. CDR3 protein: CSVRVSGELFF. DNA for the CDR3: TGCAGCGTTAGGGTCTCCGGGGAGCTGTTTTTT.

The chain links TRBV29-1 to TRBJ2-7; D is unclear. Trimming removed 1 base from V and 2 bases from J, with 12 bases in between. Per germline, CDR1 SQVTM and CDR2 ANQGSEA. This CDR3 is built from 14 residues. The CDR3 loop reads CSVEAVDGPYEQYF. The CDR3 region has the DNA TGCAGCGTTGAAGCGGTGGACGGGCCCTACGAGCAGTACTTC.

The chain combines TRBV7-9 with TRBJ2-7; D ambiguous. The CDR3 is made up of 13 amino acids. CDR1 is SEHNR, CDR2 FQNEAQ, per germline (reference sequence). Trimming pared 8 bases from V and 0 bases from J, leaving 11 bases between. DNA for the CDR3: TGTGCCAGCGTCCAATTGGGCTCCTACGAGCAGTACTTC. Residues: CASVQLGSYEQYF.

This clone was seen a handful of times. V gene TRBV6-5 combines with J gene TRBJ2-3; 10 bases fit TRBD2. The junction had 5 bases not matched to a gene; V was cut back by 5 bases and J by 6 bases. CDR1 and CDR2 (germline): MNHEY, SVGAGI. The CDR3 runs 14 residues. CDR3 nucleotides: TGTGCCAGCAGTCAAGGGACTAGCGCTGATACGCAGTATTTT. Translating it yields CASSQGTSADTQYF.

CDR3 loop: CSSQGPETQYF. In DNA, the CDR3 is TGCAGTTCACAGGGGCCAGAGACCCAGTACTTC. The chain uses TRBV29-1 and TRBJ2-5; 7 bases are shared with TRBD1. CDR3 length: 11 amino acids. In germline, CDR1 is SQVTM, CDR2 ANQGSEA.

V is TRBV7-3 and J is TRBJ2-1, with D perhaps matching TRBD1 (6 bases). Germline CDR1 SGHTA, CDR2 FQGTGA. Trimming shortened V by 4 bases and J by 8 bases, and 6 bases separated the two germline ends. CDR3 length equals 11 residues. CDR3 in amino acids: CASSSGDEQFF. CDR3 DNA: TGTGCCAGCAGCTCAGGGGATGAGCAGTTCTTC. Together with reference TRBV7-3 and TRBJ2-1, the CDR3 gives the full variable domain: GAGVSQTPSNKVTEKGKYVELRCDPISGHTALYWYRQSLGQGPEFLIYFQGTGAADDSGLPNDRFFAVRPEGSVSTLKIQRTERGDSAVYLCASSSGDEQFFGPGTRLTVL.

The J gene is TRBJ2-2, the V gene TRBV7-2; no firm D call. Trimming took off 5 bases at V and 1 base at J, with 11 bases between the two ends. The CDR3 has 15 residues. The V gene's germline CDR1 is SGHTA and CDR2 FQGNSA. The CDR3 sequence is CASSPPTLNTGELFF. In nucleotides, the CDR3 is TGTGCCAGCAGCCCACCGACACTGAACACCGGGGAGCTGTTTTTT. The whole variable domain, remainder taken from reference TRBV7-2 and TRBJ2-2, is GAGVSQSPSNKVTEKGKDVELRCDPISGHTALYWYRQSLGQGLEFLIYFQGNSAPDKSGLPSDRFSAERTGGSVSTLTIQRTQQEDSAVYLCASSPPTLNTGELFFGEGSRLTVL.

As for this clone: Other nucleotide sequences in the sample specify the same CDR3. The chain carries TRBV29-1 and TRBJ2-3; 14 bases line up with TRBD2. V dropped 6 bases and J dropped 6; count of bases not matched to a gene: 5. Germline CDR1 and CDR2: SQVTM and ANQGSEA. This CDR3 has 14 residues. This CDR3 reads CSVGLAGGLDTQYF. The CDR3 DNA reads as TGCAGCGTAGGACTAGCGGGAGGTCTGGATACGCAGTATTTT.

This clone was counted ten times or more. The CDR3 DNA follows: TGTGCCAGCAGCCCGGCCCAAGGGATGAACACTGAAGCTTTCTTT. Translating gives CASSPAQGMNTEAFF. The chain links TRBV7-9 to TRBJ1-1; no clear D gene. The CDR3 totals 15 residues. Germline values: CDR1 SEHNR, CDR2 FQNEAQ (reference sequence). The germline V and J ends were trimmed by 5 bases and 0 bases, with 13 bases remaining between them.

This clone qualifies as medium-sized (0.01 to 0.1%). The chain couples TRBV4-3 to TRBJ2-7, with D possibly TRBD2 on 6 matching bases. This CDR3 is 15 amino acids long. Deletions cut 0 bases from V and 3 bases from J, with 12 bases between. The germline V gene encodes CDR1 LGHNA and CDR2 YSLEER. This CDR3 reads CASSQDWQGGYEQYF. Here the CDR3 DNA reads TGCGCCAGCAGCCAAGATTGGCAGGGAGGCTACGAGCAGTACTTC.

This clone is a singleton in its sample. The chain joins TRBV7-9 to TRBJ2-1, with D hard to call. V lost 2 bases and J lost 9, with 5 bases in between. The CDR3 sequence is 11 residues long. CDR1 and CDR2 from the germline V gene are SEHNR and FQNEAQ (reference sequence). CDR3 in amino acids: CASSLTREQFF. The CDR3 DNA reads as TGTGCCAGCAGCTTAACCCGTGAGCAGTTCTTC.